This note documents a single TCR beta chain sequence. Prepared libraries of TCR beta cDNA carried unique molecular identifiers. TCRdb itself ran the PCR reads through MiXCR, one entry per CDR3 protein. The sample lists over 250,000 distinct CDR3 sequences; 36% were seen once. The data stem from a study of post-analysis software for immune sequencing data. The source of this sequence is a girl between 10 and 17 years old with multiple sclerosis. Sequencing was carried out using blood.

The chain's CDR3 is CASAGSSYNEQFF. CDR3 DNA sequence: TGTGCCTCCGCGGGATCCTCCTACAATGAGCAGTTCTTC. The V and J genes are TRBV30 and TRBJ2-1; D may be TRBD2 (6 bases). The length of the CDR3 is 13 residues. Germline CDR1 and CDR2: GTSNPN and SVGIG (reference sequence). Trimming pared 7 bases from V and 0 bases from J, leaving 10 bases between.